These 10 T cell receptor beta chains were all obtained from the same sample, sequenced in a study of blood T cell repertoires in COVID-19. Sequencing was performed with immunoSEQ multiplex PCR; in TCRdb, only in-frame clones are kept and a portion is missing. Among roughly 200,000 clones listed, approximately 81% were seen once. The sequenced sample consisted of peripheral blood. Receptors originate from a person in their 70s with COVID-19, enrolled during active disease.

This clone was seen once. This sequence joins TRBV19 and TRBJ2-1; TRBD2 matches at 8 bases. J was trimmed by 4 bases and V by 5 bases; bases with no gene match: 4. This CDR3 has 14 residues. In germline, CDR1 is LNHDA, CDR2 SQIVND (reference sequence). CDR3 sequence reads: CASSGRGEYNEQFF. The CDR3 coding sequence is TGTGCCAGTAGTGGGCGGGGGGAGTACAATGAGCAGTTCTTC.

The V gene is TRBV10-3, the J gene TRBJ2-1, with D possibly matching TRBD2 (6 bases). The CDR3 has 15 residues. Per the germline V gene, CDR1 is ENHRY and CDR2 is SYGVKD. The V end was cut by 0 bases, the J end by 8 bases, with 14 bases between. CDR3 in DNA: TGTGCCATCAGTGAGTCCTCGGGGGTCACGCATGAGCAGTTCTTC. It yields the protein CAISESSGVTHEQFF.

The gene calls are TRBV6-2 or TRBV6-3 and TRBJ2-1; possible D gene TRBD1, 7 bases. The germline gives CDR1 MNHEY, CDR2 SVGEGT. This CDR3 spans 14 amino acids. V was trimmed by 6 bases and J by 4 bases, leaving 13 bases between them. CDR3 residues: CASSRQGLYNEQFF. CDR3 bases: TGTGCCAGCAGCCGACAGGGACTTTACAATGAGCAGTTCTTC.

The chain carries TRBV2 and TRBJ2-7, with D uncertain. The CDR3 runs to 15 residues. Germline-derived CDR1 and CDR2 are SNHLY and FYNNEI. Trimming shortened V by 9 bases and J by 2 bases, and 20 bases separated the two germline ends. CDR3 in amino acids: CASTKQWANPYEQYF. The CDR3, as DNA: TGTGCCAGTACCAAACAGTGGGCCAATCCCTACGAGCAGTACTTC.

J is TRBJ1-5 and V is TRBV12-3 or TRBV12-4; perhaps TRBD1 as D (5 bases). V was trimmed by 6 bases and J by 7 bases, leaving 13 bases between them. The CDR3 extends over 13 amino acids. This chain's CDR3 is CASRGTGGQPQHF. In nucleotides, the CDR3 is TGTGCCAGCAGGGGGACTGGGGGGCAGCCCCAGCATTTT.

The chain couples TRBV10-3 to TRBJ1-5, with D possibly being TRBD1 (5 bases). Germline V gene sequence: CDR1 ENHRY, CDR2 SYGVKD. Trimming removed 0 bases at V and 9 bases at J, with 18 bases between. The CDR3 loop spans 16 amino acids. CDR3 nucleotide sequence: TGTGCCATCAGTGAGTCGATAGGGGCTCGAACTGGGCCCCAGCATTTT. It encodes CAISESIGARTGPQHF.

The chain employs TRBV5-1 and TRBJ2-2, with 11 bases aligning to TRBD2. The germline V gene has CDR1 SGHRS and CDR2 YFSETQ. The CDR3 has 18 residues. Trimming cost V 6 bases and J 1 base; bases outside gene matches: 11. The CDR3 loop is CASTEKSGLAGNTGELFF. As DNA, the CDR3 is TGCGCCAGCACCGAAAAATCAGGACTAGCGGGGAACACCGGGGAGCTGTTTTTT.

This rearrangement joins TRBV5-3 to TRBJ1-2; a possible D gene is TRBD1 (5 bases). TRBV5-3 is flagged as an ORF with uncertain function. The CDR3 is 11 residues long. Trimming pared 2 bases from V and 8 bases from J, leaving 7 bases between. The DNA for the CDR3 is TGTGCCAGAAGCTTATCAGGGGGCTACACCTTC. Translated: CARSLSGGYTF.

This clone was recorded a few times. V gene TRBV19 combines with J gene TRBJ2-5; the D is unclear. With 1 base removed from V and 4 bases from J, the gap between germline ends came to 10 bases. The CDR3 is 14 residues long. The germline V gene has CDR1 LNHDA and CDR2 SQIVND (reference sequence). CDR3 region: CASSIAGARETQYF. The DNA for the CDR3 is TGTGCCAGTAGTATAGCGGGTGCCAGAGAGACCCAGTACTTC.

The chain employs TRBV9 and TRBJ2-1, with 8 nucleotides matching TRBD2. The CDR3 covers 16 residues. V was clipped by 3 bases and J by 8 bases; unmatched bases: 13. Looked up from germline, CDR1 is SGDLS and CDR2 is YYNGEE. Written as DNA, the CDR3 is TGTGCCAGCAGCGCGACCAGCGGGGGAGGATACTATGAGCAGTTCTTC. Translating gives CASSATSGGGYYEQFF.